A single sample gave rise to the 21 T cell receptor beta chains below, sequenced in a study of OX40 agonist ivuxolimab in advanced cancers. The receptor library was made with the immunoSEQ multiplex PCR assay. Not all clones reach the TCRdb copy of this immuneACCESS table, which keeps in-frame sequences only. Checked studies attribute under half of the gap to unresolved V genes and leave the rest unexplained. Counted in this sample were 50,000 to 65,000 clones; around 90% of them appeared once. The leading ten clones occupy 25% of the sample. Source: CD4+ or CD8+ T cells sorted from blood, taken in a trial of the OX40 agonist ivuxolimab. All receptors come from an adult with an advanced solid tumor such as melanoma, head and neck, liver or kidney cancer.

The rearrangement joins TRBV28 to TRBJ2-1, with D perhaps matching TRBD2 (6 bases). With 6 bases removed from V and 0 bases from J, the gap between germline ends came to 15 bases. Germline CDR1 is MDHEN and CDR2 is SYDVKM. This CDR3 comprises 16 residues. In DNA, the CDR3 is TGTGCCAGCAGGAAATGGGGACTCGACTCCTACAATGAGCAGTTCTTC. Encoded protein: CASRKWGLDSYNEQFF. Combining the CDR3 with reference TRBV28 and TRBJ2-1 gives the whole variable domain DVKVTQSSRYLVKRTGEKVFLECVQDMDHENMFWYRQDPGLGLRLIYFSYDVKMKEKGDIPEGYSVSREKKERFSLILESASTNQTSMYLCASRKWGLDSYNEQFFGPGTRLTVL.

The CDR3 region is CASTVRDIREQYF. The DNA for the CDR3 is TGTGCCAGCACCGTCCGGGACATTCGCGAGCAGTACTTC. The chain combines TRBV6-5 with TRBJ2-7, with a possible D match to TRBD1 (6 bases). This CDR3 is built from 13 residues. The germline V and J ends were trimmed by 7 bases and 6 bases, with 16 bases remaining between them. The V gene's germline CDR1 is MNHEY and CDR2 SVGAGI.

This clone was detected only once. The chain uses TRBV5-6 and TRBJ2-4; D tentatively fits TRBD1 or TRBD2 (6 bases each). The germline CDR1 and CDR2 sequences are SGHDT and YYEEEE. This CDR3 has 12 amino acids. Trimming removed 0 bases from V and 14 bases from J, with 12 bases in between. The CDR3 nucleotides are TGTGCCAGCAGCTTGGGAGGGGGGAGTAAGTACTTC. Its translation: CASSLGGGSKYF.

The chain links TRBV5-1 to TRBJ2-7; 12 nucleotides match TRBD2. The V segment lost 4 bases and the J segment 7 bases; nucleotides outside the gene matches: 6. Germline V lookup: CDR1 SGHRS, CDR2 YFSETQ. The CDR3 has 14 residues. The CDR3 here is CASSLAGGPVEQYF. In DNA form, the CDR3 reads TGCGCCAGCAGCCTAGCGGGAGGGCCGGTTGAGCAGTACTTC.

This chain uses TRBV29-1 with TRBJ2-3; 7 bases align to TRBD1. CDR1 and CDR2 from the germline V gene are SQVTM and ANQGSEA. This CDR3 contains 14 residues. Trimming removed 4 bases from V and 2 bases from J; junction bases left unmatched: 6. The CDR3, as DNA: TGCAGCGTTGTCGAGACAGGGTACACAGATACGCAGTATTTT. Translating gives CSVVETGYTDTQYF.

The chain uses TRBV21-1 and TRBJ2-5; the table's D gene call, TRBD2, was not cross checked with the DNA. TRBV21-1 is a recognized pseudogene. The CDR3 is 15 amino acids. As DNA, the CDR3 is TGTGCCAGCAGCAAAGTTGTCGGGAGAATGGAGACCCAGTACTTC. Its protein is CASSKVVGRMETQYF.

The chain has TRBV30 and TRBJ1-2; no clear D. CDR3 length: 13 amino acids. Per germline, CDR1 GTSNPN and CDR2 SVGIG (reference sequence). Trimming removed 4 bases at V and 4 bases at J, with 13 bases between. As DNA, the CDR3 is TGTGCCTGGACTCATCGATCCCTCTATGGCTACACCTTC. This gives the protein CAWTHRSLYGYTF.

The rearrangement links TRBV28 to TRBJ2-1, with a possible D match to TRBD2 (6 bases). V lost 3 bases to trimming and J lost 9 bases, with 18 bases between them. The CDR3 covers 15 residues. Per the germline V gene, CDR1 is MDHEN and CDR2 is SYDVKM. CDR3 protein: CASSLAREVSGEQFF. In DNA, the CDR3 is TGTGCCAGCAGTTTGGCCAGGGAGGTATCTGGTGAGCAGTTCTTC.

The chain joins TRBV28 to TRBJ1-2; D might be TRBD1 (6 bases). The CDR3 totals 17 residues. The germline V gene has CDR1 MDHEN and CDR2 SYDVKM. With 4 bases removed from V and 1 base from J, the gap between germline ends came to 19 bases. CDR3 nucleotides: TGTGCCAGCAGTTCCCGCGGCCCCCAAGGGGGTAACTATGGCTACACCTTC. Its protein product is CASSSRGPQGGNYGYTF.

This sequence joins TRBV27 and TRBJ2-1; D is perhaps TRBD1 or TRBD2 (6 bases each). CDR1 MNHEY and CDR2 SMNVEV come from the germline V gene (reference sequence). The CDR3 length is 15 residues. V lost 5 bases to trimming and J lost 8 bases, with 19 bases between them. The CDR3 protein is CASSPTPGAFDEQFF. The CDR3 nucleotides read TGTGCCAGCAGTCCGACTCCGGGGGCGTTCGATGAGCAGTTCTTC.

This clone was observed once. V and J are TRBV6-1 and TRBJ1-2; unclear D gene. V shed 10 bases and J shed 2 bases, with 8 bases lying between them. The V gene's germline CDR1 is MNHNS and CDR2 SASEGT. The length of the CDR3 is 11 residues. CDR3 sequence (DNA): TGTGCCACCAGCCCCAACTATGGCTACACCTTC. Protein: CATSPNYGYTF.

The chain employs TRBV30 and TRBJ2-7; D is unclear. In germline, CDR1 is GTSNPN, CDR2 SVGIG (reference sequence). CDR3 length: 16 amino acids. Trimming removed 0 bases at V and 5 bases at J, with 20 bases between. The CDR3 is CAWSVTLRSYLNEQYF. DNA for the CDR3: TGTGCCTGGAGTGTGACTCTACGGAGCTATCTGAACGAGCAGTACTTC.

J is TRBJ2-7 and V is TRBV2; 9 bases are a match to TRBD1. The CDR3 is 15 amino acids. In germline, CDR1 is SNHLY, CDR2 FYNNEI. Trimming took 7 bases from V and 7 from J; bases not matched to a gene: 14. The CDR3 spells CASTNRGTGTGEQYF. CDR3 sequence (DNA): TGTGCCAGCACCAATCGAGGGACAGGGACTGGGGAGCAGTACTTC.

The genes are TRBV23-1 and TRBJ1-5, with D possibly TRBD1 on 6 matching bases. TRBV23-1 carries the ORF label, with uncertain function. The CDR3 is 12 amino acids. V shed 6 bases and J shed 8 bases, with 11 bases lying between them. The CDR3 here is CASRTGLEPQHF. In DNA, the CDR3 is TGCGCCAGCAGGACAGGTTTGGAGCCCCAGCATTTT.

The chain links TRBV27 to TRBJ2-6; D assignment may be TRBD1 or TRBD2 (5 bases each). CDR3 length equals 13 residues. The germline V gene encodes CDR1 MNHEY and CDR2 SMNVEV (reference sequence). Trimming removed 10 bases at V and 0 bases at J, with 7 bases between. CDR3: CATGASGANVLTF. CDR3 nucleotide sequence: TGTGCCACCGGGGCCTCTGGGGCCAACGTCCTGACTTTC.

This sequence joins TRBV27 and TRBJ2-1, with D unclear. Trimming cost V 3 bases and J 0 bases, with 6 bases left between them. The CDR3 is 14 residues long. The germline V gene encodes CDR1 MNHEY and CDR2 SMNVEV (reference sequence). The CDR3 DNA reads as TGTGCCAGCAGTTTGGCTAGCTCCTACAATGAGCAGTTCTTC. It is translated as CASSLASSYNEQFF.

J is TRBJ2-1 and V is TRBV28, with D maybe TRBD2 (5 bases). The CDR3 is made up of 19 amino acids. Trimming took 5 bases from V and 5 from J, leaving 28 bases between them. Germline CDR1 MDHEN, CDR2 SYDVKM. The CDR3 DNA reads TGTGCCAGCAGTCCAACGGGGATAATAGGCATCCCCACACACAATGAGCAGTTCTTC. Amino acids: CASSPTGIIGIPTHNEQFF.

This chain connects TRBV28 to TRBJ2-2; possibly TRBD2 for D (5 bases). Germline values: CDR1 MDHEN, CDR2 SYDVKM. The CDR3 has 19 amino acids. Trimming cost V 4 bases and J 0 bases, with 21 bases left between them. Here the CDR3 reads CASSSEYDRGGANTGELFF. Here the CDR3 DNA reads TGTGCCAGCAGTTCCGAATATGACCGGGGTGGAGCGAACACCGGGGAGCTGTTTTTT.

The sample holds a few counts of this clone. The genes are TRBV20-1 and TRBJ2-7; D not certain. Germline V gene sequence: CDR1 DFQATT, CDR2 SNEGSKA (reference sequence). CDR3 length: 9 residues. The V and J ends lost 3 bases and 3 bases respectively, with 0 bases between them. CDR3 coding DNA: TGCAGTGCTAGCTACGAGCAGTACTTC. Amino acids: CSASYEQYF.

The V and J genes are TRBV19 and TRBJ2-1; no definite D call. Germline CDR1 reads LNHDA; CDR2 reads SQIVND (reference sequence). CDR3 length equals 15 residues. Trimming took 6 bases from V and 2 from J, leaving 14 bases between them. The CDR3: CASSLTPPTYNEQFF. CDR3 coding DNA: TGTGCCAGTAGCCTCACCCCCCCTACCTACAATGAGCAGTTCTTC.

This chain links TRBV11-2 with TRBJ2-6; D unresolved. V was pared by 3 bases and J by 0 bases, with 3 bases between. The germline gives CDR1 SGHAT, CDR2 FQNNGV. The CDR3 runs to 14 residues. The chain's CDR3 is CASSLVSGANVLTF. Written as DNA, the CDR3 is TGTGCCAGCAGCTTGGTCTCTGGGGCCAACGTCCTGACTTTC.